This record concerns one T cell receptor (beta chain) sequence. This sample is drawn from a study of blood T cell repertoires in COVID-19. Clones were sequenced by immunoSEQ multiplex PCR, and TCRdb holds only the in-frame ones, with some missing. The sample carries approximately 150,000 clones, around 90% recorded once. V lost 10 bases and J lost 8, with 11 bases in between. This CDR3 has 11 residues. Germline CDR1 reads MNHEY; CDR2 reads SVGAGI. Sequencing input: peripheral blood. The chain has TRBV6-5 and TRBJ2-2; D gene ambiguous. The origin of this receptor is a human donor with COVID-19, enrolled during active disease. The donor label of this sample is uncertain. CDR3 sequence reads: CATTNYGELFF. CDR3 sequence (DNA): TGTGCCACCACAAACTATGGGGAGCTGTTTTTT.